This T cell receptor beta chain was captured by sequencing in a study of blood T cell repertoires in COVID-19. Study-level information: T cells, B-cell-depleted T cells, or PBMCs provided the cDNA or gDNA that served as material.

Original methodology: Nucleated cell number was recorded as an estimate derived from reference gene primer amplification. The data were produced by immunoSEQ multiplex PCR, yet TCRdb's version contains in-frame clones alone and is incomplete. V, J and clone size are taken as reported in that table, and D and trimming were inferred from the DNA itself. The sample has about 490,000 clones, around 85% seen once. The CDR3 is 12 residues long. Trimming removed 5 bases at V and 3 bases at J, with 8 bases between. CDR1 is SGHVS, CDR2 FQNEAQ, per germline. This TCR was recovered from a human donor in a cohort sampled during active COVID-19. This chain joins TRBV7-8 and TRBJ2-7; D might be TRBD2 (5 bases). Sequencing used peripheral blood. The CDR3 bases are TGTGCCAGCAGCCGGACTGACTACGAGCAGTACTTC. Its translation is CASSRTDYEQYF.